This TCR beta chain came from a study of T cell responses to AZD1222 COVID-19 vaccine. The data were produced by immunoSEQ multiplex PCR, yet TCRdb's version contains in-frame clones alone and is incomplete. The table has 120,000 or so clones, just over 85% seen once; the top ten hold about 7.4%. The origin of this receptor is an adult in good health. The sample in question was peripheral blood, obtained on day 0 of AZD1222 vaccination.

The CDR3 reads CASSRDRGPYEQYF. For the CDR3, the DNA is TGTGCCAGCAGTAGGGACAGGGGCCCCTACGAGCAGTACTTC. The rearrangement joins TRBV28 to TRBJ2-7; 10 bases are a match to TRBD1. Looked up from germline, CDR1 is MDHEN and CDR2 is SYDVKM. The CDR3 has 14 amino acids. V shed 5 bases and J 2 bases; nucleotides not matched to a gene: 3.